Sequencing of this TCR beta chain was carried out in a study of blood T cell repertoires in COVID-19. Produced via immunoSEQ multiplex PCR; TCRdb's table is partial and in-frame only. The sample carries over 200,000 clones, over 80% recorded once. V lost 2 bases and J 1 base, leaving 8 bases between the germline ends. The CDR3 runs to 14 residues. From germline, CDR1 is KGHSH and CDR2 LQKENI. Sequencing was done on a sample of PBMCs or T cells enriched from blood (not recorded which). This sequence originates from a man between 25 and 39 years old who had recovered from COVID-19. The genes are TRBV18 and TRBJ1-1, with D perhaps matching TRBD1 (6 bases). In DNA form, the CDR3 reads TGTGCCAGCTCACCAGAGACAGGGAACACTGAAGCTTTCTTT. Translation gives CASSPETGNTEAFF.